These 8 T cell receptor beta chains originate from one sample sequenced in a study of shared clonotypes between healthy human individuals. Terminally differentiated effector memory CD45RA+ cells were excluded by CCR7 positive selection of CD45RO-negative cells. Some clones are missing from TCRdb's copy, which holds only in-frame ones; the method was immunoSEQ multiplex PCR. The table lists some 2,000,000 clones, about 95% of them singletons. The specimen was naive CD8+ T cells sorted from blood. These TCRs come from a man aged 18 to 30 in good health.

The V gene is TRBV28, the J gene TRBJ1-2, with TRBD1 identical over 7 bases. The CDR3 totals 14 residues. J gave up 6 bases and V 1 base, and 5 bases lay outside the gene matches. Germline lookup yields CDR1 MDHEN and CDR2 SYDVKM. CDR3: CASSLSGQLNGYTF. The CDR3 DNA sequence: TGTGCCAGCAGTTTATCGGGACAGCTAAATGGCTACACCTTC.

The rearrangement joins TRBV13 to TRBJ2-1; TRBD2 matches at 8 bases. Trimming cost V 3 bases and J 2 bases; bases outside gene matches: 3. CDR3 length: 15 residues. The V gene's germline CDR1 is PRHDT and CDR2 FYEKMQ (reference sequence). For the CDR3, the DNA is TGTGCCAGCAGCTTCACTAGCGGACCCTACAATGAGCAGTTCTTC. Translated: CASSFTSGPYNEQFF.

This clone was observed once. Other DNA sequences in the sample encode the same CDR3. The V and J genes are TRBV13 and TRBJ1-2; 9 bases agree with TRBD1. The CDR3 extends over 14 amino acids. J lost 2 bases, V lost 3 bases, and 1 base had no gene match. Germline-derived CDR1 and CDR2 are PRHDT and FYEKMQ (reference sequence). This CDR3 reads CASSFGQGNYGYTF. CDR3 coding DNA: TGTGCCAGCAGCTTCGGACAGGGGAACTATGGCTACACCTTC.

The V call is TRBV5-6, the J call TRBJ2-2; D not certain. CDR3 length: 14 residues. V lost 3 bases, J lost 0 bases, and 6 bases lay in between. From germline, CDR1 is SGHDT and CDR2 YYEEEE. Written as DNA, the CDR3 is TGTGCCAGCAGCTCACACCCGAACACCGGGGAGCTGTTTTTT. This sequence encodes CASSSHPNTGELFF.

This clone was observed once. The V call is TRBV28, the J call TRBJ1-5, with a tentative D call TRBD1 (6 bases). With 2 bases removed from V and 4 bases from J, the gap between germline ends came to 9 bases. The CDR3 runs 14 residues. CDR1 and CDR2 (germline): MDHEN, SYDVKM. The CDR3 DNA sequence: TGTGCCAGCAGTTTAATCAGGGGAAATCAGCCCCAGCATTTT. Translation: CASSLIRGNQPQHF.

V is TRBV19 and J is TRBJ1-1; D gene uncertain. The CDR3 totals 13 residues. The germline gives CDR1 LNHDA, CDR2 SQIVND (reference sequence). The ends were cut back, 3 bases at V and 1 base at J, with 6 bases in the middle. CDR3 nucleotide sequence: TGTGCCAGTAGTATGGCGGCGAACACTGAAGCTTTCTTT. Residues: CASSMAANTEAFF.

This chain joins TRBV4-1 and TRBJ2-6; D not certain. V lost 2 bases and J 0 bases, leaving 14 bases between the germline ends. Germline V CDR1 and CDR2: MGHRA, YSYEKL. The CDR3 runs 18 residues. The CDR3: CASSQSLVGSSGANVLTF. The CDR3 DNA is TGCGCCAGCAGCCAATCTCTGGTTGGTAGCTCTGGGGCCAACGTCCTGACTTTC.

The chain links TRBV10-2 to TRBJ2-5; the D gene is possibly TRBD1 (5 bases). The germline CDR1 and CDR2 sequences are WSHSY and SAAADI. With 10 bases removed from V and 5 bases from J, the gap between germline ends came to 11 bases. The CDR3 contains 11 residues. The CDR3 nucleotides are TGCGCCACCCAGGGTGGGGAGACCCAGTACTTC. Translation gives CATQGGETQYF.